This is a list of T cell receptor beta chains from one sample in a study of post-analysis software for immune sequencing data. TCRdb itself ran the PCR reads through MiXCR, one entry per CDR3 protein. In the table there are hundreds of thousands of distinct CDR3 sequences, approximately 30% of which are singletons. The specimen sequenced was blood. These receptors were taken from a girl aged 10 to 17 with multiple sclerosis. CDR3s include the opening cysteine and the closing phenylalanine or tryptophan. The order of the fields is V gene, D gene, clone size, J gene, CDR3 DNA, CDR3 protein. A D gene is named only where the DNA matches it firmly. Size is stated for part of the rows, as once, few or many counts, or as a class when the clone is expanded.

TRBV27,NA,few,TRBJ2-5,TGTGCCAGCGGGCGACAGAAAGAGACCCAGTACTTC,CASGRQKETQYF
TRBV4-3,TRBD2,NA,TRBJ2-1,TGCGCCAGCAGCCAAGAGCAGCGGGAGTTCAACAATGAGCAGTTCTTC,CASSQEQREFNNEQFF
TRBV27,NA,few,TRBJ2-5,TGTGCCAGCAGTTTTTGGCCCCTTACCCAGGAGACCCAGTACTTC,CASSFWPLTQETQYF
TRBV20-1,TRBD1,NA,TRBJ2-1,TGCAGTGCTAGCACGGCGGGGACAGGCCTCAATGAGCAGTTCTTC,CSASTAGTGLNEQFF
TRBV20-1,NA,NA,TRBJ2-3,TGCAGTGTCAGACTCACCCCGGATACGCAGTATTTT,CSVRLTPDTQYF
TRBV7-7,NA,few,TRBJ2-5,TGTGCCAGCAGCCCCTCCGGGCGGGCCTACCAAGAGACCCAGTACTTC,CASSPSGRAYQETQYF
TRBV19,TRBD1,few,TRBJ1-1,TGTGCCAGTCTGACAGGGGGAGTCACTGAAGCTTTCTTT,CASLTGGVTEAFF
TRBV20-1,NA,few,TRBJ2-5,TGCAGTGCAGAGGGGGGGGACCTCCAAGAGACCCAGTACTTC,CSAEGGDLQETQYF
TRBV5-1,TRBD1,NA,TRBJ2-5,TGCGCCAGCAGACGGACAGGGGGATCGGAGACCCAGTACTTC,CASRRTGGSETQYF
TRBV5-1,NA,few,TRBJ2-3,TGCGCCAGCAGCTCGTGGGTGGTCACAGATACGCAGTATTTT,CASSSWVVTDTQYF
TRBV7-9,NA,NA,TRBJ1-4,TGTGCCAGCAGCAGTCCCGGGTTTAATGAAAAACTGTTTTTT,CASSSPGFNEKLFF
TRBV3-1,NA,NA,TRBJ1-6,TGTGCCAGCAGCCATATCGGTTGGGGGGTCGGGTCACCCCTCCACTTT,CASSHIGWGVGSPLHF
TRBV20-1,NA,few,TRBJ2-5,TGCAGTGCTAGAGGCGGACAGTCAGGAGGCGGTGGGACCCAGTACTTC,CSARGGQSGGGGTQYF
TRBV20-1,TRBD2,NA,TRBJ2-3,TGCAGTGCCAACCAGCGGGAGGGCCTCACAGATACGCAGTATTTT,CSANQREGLTDTQYF
TRBV2,NA,few,TRBJ1-4,TGTGCCAGCAACGGAGGGCGAAATGAAAAACTGTTTTTT,CASNGGRNEKLFF
TRBV7-9,NA,few,TRBJ1-2,TGTGCCAGCAGGCCCACTAGCTATGGCTACACCTTC,CASRPTSYGYTF
TRBV20-1,NA,many,TRBJ2-3,TGCAGTGCTAGGGGATCTTCCGATACGCAGTATTTT,CSARGSSDTQYF
TRBV7-9,TRBD2,few,TRBJ2-1,TGTGCCAGCAGCACCCGTCGGGCGGGAGGGGGGAATGAGCAGTTCTTC,CASSTRRAGGGNEQFF
TRBV5-1,NA,few,TRBJ2-2,TGCGCCAGCAGCTTGGATGGGGCTTCGGACACCGGGGAGCTGTTTTTT,CASSLDGASDTGELFF
TRBV7-7,TRBD2,few,TRBJ2-1,TGTGCTAGCAGCTTATCGCGGGGGGGCGGCAATGAGCAGTTCTTC,CASSLSRGGGNEQFF
TRBV6-6,NA,NA,TRBJ2-5,TGTGCCAGCAGACCCGAGGGAAAAGAGACCCAGTACTTC,CASRPEGKETQYF
TRBV14,NA,few,TRBJ2-1,TGTGCCAGCAGCCAATTAAGCAGAAGCTCCTACAATGAGCAGTTCTTC,CASSQLSRSSYNEQFF
TRBV7-2,TRBD1,NA,TRBJ1-1,TGTGCCAGCAGGCCCGTTGACAGGGACTATATGATGAACACTGAAGCTTTCTTT,CASRPVDRDYMMNTEAFF
TRBV9,NA,NA,TRBJ2-4,TGTGCCAGCAGCGTAGCGGCAGGCGAAAACATTCAGTACTTC,CASSVAAGENIQYF
TRBV7-2,NA,NA,TRBJ2-2,TGTGCCAGCAGCTTAGCGCGCGCTACGAACACCGGGGAGCTGTTTTTT,CASSLARATNTGELFF
TRBV12-3/TRBV12-4,NA,NA,TRBJ2-6,TGTGCCAGCAGCTATAGCGTCAGCTCTGGGGCCAACGTCCTGACTTTC,CASSYSVSSGANVLTF
TRBV10-3,NA,NA,TRBJ2-3,TGTGCCATCAGTGACCCTGTAGGGTCCTGGGGTACCTCAGATACGCAGTATTTT,CAISDPVGSWGTSDTQYF
TRBV29-1,TRBD1,many,TRBJ1-6,TGCAGCGTGAAAGGGGGCCAGAATTCACCCCTCCACTTT,CSVKGGQNSPLHF
TRBV4-1,NA,NA,TRBJ2-7,TGCGCCAGCAGCCAAGCCCTCGGACCTTCCTACGAGCAGTACTTC,CASSQALGPSYEQYF